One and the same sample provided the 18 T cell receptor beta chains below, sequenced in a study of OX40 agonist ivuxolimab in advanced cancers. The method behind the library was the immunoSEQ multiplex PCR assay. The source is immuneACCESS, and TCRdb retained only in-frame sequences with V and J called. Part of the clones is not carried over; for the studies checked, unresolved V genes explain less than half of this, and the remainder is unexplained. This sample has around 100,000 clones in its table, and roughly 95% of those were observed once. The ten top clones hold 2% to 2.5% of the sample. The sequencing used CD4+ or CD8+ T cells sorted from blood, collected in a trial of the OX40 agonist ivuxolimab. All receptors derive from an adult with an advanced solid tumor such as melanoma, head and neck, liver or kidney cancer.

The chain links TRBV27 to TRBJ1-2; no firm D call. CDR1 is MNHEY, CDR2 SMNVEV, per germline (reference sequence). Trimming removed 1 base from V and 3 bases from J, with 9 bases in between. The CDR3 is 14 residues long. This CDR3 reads CASSLWSGDYGYTF. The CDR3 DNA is TGTGCCAGCAGTTTATGGTCCGGCGACTATGGCTACACCTTC.

CDR3 sequence (DNA): TGTGCCAGCCGGGACAGGGAGAAGCATGAGCAGTTCTTC. Translating gives CASRDREKHEQFF. The rearrangement links TRBV7-9 to TRBJ2-1, with 9 bases identical to TRBD1. V lost 8 bases and J lost 8; bases outside the gene matches: 7. The CDR3 has 13 residues. The V gene's germline CDR1 is SEHNR and CDR2 FQNEAQ (reference sequence). Looking up the rest from reference TRBV7-9 and TRBJ2-1 gives the full variable domain: DTGVSQNPRHKITKRGQNVTFRCDPISEHNRLYWYRQTLGQGPEFLTYFQNEAQLEKSRLLSDRFSAERPKGSFSTLEIQRTEQGDSAMYLCASRDREKHEQFFGPGTRLTVL.

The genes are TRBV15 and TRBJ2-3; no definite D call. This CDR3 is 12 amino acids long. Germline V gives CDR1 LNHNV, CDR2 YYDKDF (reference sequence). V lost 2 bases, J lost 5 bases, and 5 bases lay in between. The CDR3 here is CATSRSIDTQYF. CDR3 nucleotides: TGTGCCACCAGCAGATCGATAGATACGCAGTATTTT.

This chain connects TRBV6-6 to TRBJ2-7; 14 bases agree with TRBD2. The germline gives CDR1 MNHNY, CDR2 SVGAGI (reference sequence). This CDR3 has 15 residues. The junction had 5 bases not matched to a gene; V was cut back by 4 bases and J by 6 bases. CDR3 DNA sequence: TGTGCCAGCAGTTCGGGACTAGCGGGAGTGGCCGAGCAGTACTTC. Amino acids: CASSSGLAGVAEQYF.

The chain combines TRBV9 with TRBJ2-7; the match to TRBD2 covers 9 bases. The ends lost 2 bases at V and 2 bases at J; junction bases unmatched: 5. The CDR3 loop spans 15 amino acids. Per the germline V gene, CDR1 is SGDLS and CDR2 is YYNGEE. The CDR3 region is CASSVGSGSTYEQYF. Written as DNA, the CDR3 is TGTGCCAGCAGCGTCGGTAGCGGGAGCACCTACGAGCAGTACTTC.

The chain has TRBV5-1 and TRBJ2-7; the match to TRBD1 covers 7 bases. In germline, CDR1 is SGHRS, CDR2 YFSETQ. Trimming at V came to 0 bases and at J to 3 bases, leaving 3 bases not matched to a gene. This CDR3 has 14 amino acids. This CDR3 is CASSLEAGGYEQYF. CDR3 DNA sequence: TGCGCCAGCAGCTTGGAGGCAGGGGGCTACGAGCAGTACTTC.

The CDR3: CASSSGETQYF. CDR3 nucleotides: TGTGCCAGCAGTTCCGGAGAGACCCAGTACTTC. The chain employs TRBV27 and TRBJ2-5; no reliable D call. CDR1 and CDR2 (germline): MNHEY, SMNVEV (reference sequence). The CDR3 sequence is 11 residues long. V was shortened by 4 bases and J by 4 bases, with 4 bases between the two germline ends.

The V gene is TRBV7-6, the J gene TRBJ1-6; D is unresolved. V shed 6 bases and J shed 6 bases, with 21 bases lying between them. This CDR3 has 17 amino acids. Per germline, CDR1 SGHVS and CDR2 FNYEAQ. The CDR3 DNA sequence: TGTGCCAGCAGTTCCAACAGCCTCCCCTCGGGTAATTCACCCCTCCACTTT. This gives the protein CASSSNSLPSGNSPLHF.

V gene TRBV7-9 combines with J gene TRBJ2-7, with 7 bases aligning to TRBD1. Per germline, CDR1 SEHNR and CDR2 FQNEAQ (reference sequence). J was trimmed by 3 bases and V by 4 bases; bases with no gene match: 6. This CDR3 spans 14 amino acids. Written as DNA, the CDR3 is TGTGCCAGCAGCTCATTAGACAGGGTCTACGAGCAGTACTTC. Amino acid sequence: CASSSLDRVYEQYF.

Here the CDR3 DNA reads TGTGCCAGCAGCCAAGATGTTTCTGGCTACACCTTC. Translated: CASSQDVSGYTF. The chain employs TRBV14 and TRBJ1-2; D remains ambiguous. CDR1 is SGHDN, CDR2 FVKESK, per germline. The CDR3 consists of 12 residues. V lost 0 bases and J lost 7, with 6 bases in between.

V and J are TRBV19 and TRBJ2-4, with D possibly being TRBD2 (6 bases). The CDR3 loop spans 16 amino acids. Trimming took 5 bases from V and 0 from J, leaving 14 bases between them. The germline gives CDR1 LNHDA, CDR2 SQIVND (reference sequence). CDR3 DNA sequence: TGTGCCAGTAGTTGGGGCGGGAATATAGCCAAAAACATTCAGTACTTC. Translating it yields CASSWGGNIAKNIQYF.

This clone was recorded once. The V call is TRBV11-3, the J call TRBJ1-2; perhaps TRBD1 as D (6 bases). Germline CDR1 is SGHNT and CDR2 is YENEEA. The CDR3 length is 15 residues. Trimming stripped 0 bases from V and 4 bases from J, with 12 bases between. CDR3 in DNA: TGTGCCAGCAGCTTAGATCCGGGACACTTCTATGGCTACACCTTC. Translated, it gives CASSLDPGHFYGYTF.

CDR3 DNA: TGTGCCAGCAGCTTGAAGCTTCGGAGACAGGGGGACTATGGCTACACCTTC. Translating gives CASSLKLRRQGDYGYTF. The chain combines TRBV5-6 with TRBJ1-2, with 9 bases aligning to TRBD1. The germline gives CDR1 SGHDT, CDR2 YYEEEE. The CDR3 covers 17 residues. The trim removed 1 base at V and 3 bases at J, leaving 10 bases unmatched.

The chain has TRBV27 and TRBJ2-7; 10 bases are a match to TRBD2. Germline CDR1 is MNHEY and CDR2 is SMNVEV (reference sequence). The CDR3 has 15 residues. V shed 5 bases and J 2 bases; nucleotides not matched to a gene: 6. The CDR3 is CASSPSGGGTYEQYF. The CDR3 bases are TGTGCCAGCAGTCCCAGCGGGGGGGGAACCTACGAGCAGTACTTC.

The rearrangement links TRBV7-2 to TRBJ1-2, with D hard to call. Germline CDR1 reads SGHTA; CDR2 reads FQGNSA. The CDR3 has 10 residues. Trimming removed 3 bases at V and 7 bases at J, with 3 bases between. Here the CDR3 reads CASSFGGYTF. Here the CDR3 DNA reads TGTGCCAGCAGCTTCGGTGGCTACACCTTC.

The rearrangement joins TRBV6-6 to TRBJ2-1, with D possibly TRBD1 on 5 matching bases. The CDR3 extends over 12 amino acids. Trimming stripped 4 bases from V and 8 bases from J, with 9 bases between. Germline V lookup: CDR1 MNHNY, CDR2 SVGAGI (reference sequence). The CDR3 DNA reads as TGTGCCAGCAGTTGGGGCGCGGATGAGCAGTTCTTC. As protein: CASSWGADEQFF.

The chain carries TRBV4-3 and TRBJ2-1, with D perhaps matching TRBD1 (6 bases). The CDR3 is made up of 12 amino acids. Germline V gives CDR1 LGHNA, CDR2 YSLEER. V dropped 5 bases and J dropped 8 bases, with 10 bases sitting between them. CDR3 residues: CASSYDRYEQFF. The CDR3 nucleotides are TGCGCCAGCAGCTATGACAGGTATGAGCAGTTCTTC.

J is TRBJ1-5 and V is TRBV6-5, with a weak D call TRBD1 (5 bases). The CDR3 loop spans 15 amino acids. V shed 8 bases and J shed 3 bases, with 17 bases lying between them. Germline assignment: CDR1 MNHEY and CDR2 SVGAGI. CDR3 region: CASGRGAGDNQPQHF. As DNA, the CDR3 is TGTGCCAGCGGACGCGGGGCGGGGGACAATCAGCCCCAGCATTTT.